This entry features one T cell receptor (beta chain) sequence. Possible read error: a much larger clone is one base away. This CDR3 has 16 amino acids. Germline V CDR1 and CDR2: MNHEY, SMNVEV (reference sequence). Trimming cost V 4 bases and J 6 bases; bases outside gene matches: 12. Using RNA transcripts as the source, TCR beta CDR3 regions were amplified. Initially, a first-round RT-PCR of the TCR CDR3 employed the HTBI primer set. TCRdb called the multiplex PCR reads again in MiXCR, with one record for every CDR3 protein. The data contain more than 350,000 distinct CDR3 sequences, roughly 15% of them singletons. This record comes from a study of T cells in Graves' hyperthyroidism and ophthalmopathy.

This receptor was taken from a woman aged 55 to 70 with Graves' ophthalmopathy. The J gene is TRBJ2-1, the V gene TRBV27; TRBD2 matches at 7 bases. Sequencing used blood. In DNA, the CDR3 is TGTGCCAGCAGTTCGAGACTAACGGGAGGAGTCAATGAGCAGTTCTTC. Protein sequence: CASSSRLTGGVNEQFF.